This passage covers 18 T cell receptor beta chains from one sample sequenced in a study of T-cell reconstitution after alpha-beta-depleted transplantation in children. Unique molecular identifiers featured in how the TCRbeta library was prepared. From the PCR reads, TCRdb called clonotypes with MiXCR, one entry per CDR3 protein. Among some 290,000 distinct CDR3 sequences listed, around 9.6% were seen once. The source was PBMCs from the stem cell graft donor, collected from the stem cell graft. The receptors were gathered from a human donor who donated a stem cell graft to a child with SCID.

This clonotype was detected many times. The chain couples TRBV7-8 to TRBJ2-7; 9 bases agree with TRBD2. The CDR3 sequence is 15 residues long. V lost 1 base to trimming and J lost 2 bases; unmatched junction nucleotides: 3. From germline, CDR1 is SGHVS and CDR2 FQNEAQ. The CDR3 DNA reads TGTGCCAGCAGCTTAGAAGCGGGGGGTCCCTACGAGCAGTACTTC. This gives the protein CASSLEAGGPYEQYF.

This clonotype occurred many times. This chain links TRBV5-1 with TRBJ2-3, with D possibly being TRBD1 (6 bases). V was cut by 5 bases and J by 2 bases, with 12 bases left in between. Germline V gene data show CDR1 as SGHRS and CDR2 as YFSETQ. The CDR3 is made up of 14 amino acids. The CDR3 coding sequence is TGCGCCAGCAGTCTCGGACAGTCCACAGATACGCAGTATTTT. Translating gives CASSLGQSTDTQYF.

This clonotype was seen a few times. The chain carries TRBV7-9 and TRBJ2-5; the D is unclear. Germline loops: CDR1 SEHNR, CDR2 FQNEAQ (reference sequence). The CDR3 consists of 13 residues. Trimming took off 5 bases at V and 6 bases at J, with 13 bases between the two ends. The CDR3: CASSMVLRQTQYF. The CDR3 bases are TGTGCCAGCAGCATGGTTTTAAGACAGACCCAGTACTTC.

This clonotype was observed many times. This CDR3 reads CASSLVLNNEQFF. The CDR3, as DNA: TGTGCCAGCAGCTTGGTTTTGAACAATGAGCAGTTCTTC. V and J are TRBV5-5 and TRBJ2-1; no clear D gene. Germline CDR1 is SGHKS and CDR2 is YYEKEE (reference sequence). Trimming stripped 0 bases from V and 5 bases from J, with 6 bases between. This CDR3 is 13 amino acids long.

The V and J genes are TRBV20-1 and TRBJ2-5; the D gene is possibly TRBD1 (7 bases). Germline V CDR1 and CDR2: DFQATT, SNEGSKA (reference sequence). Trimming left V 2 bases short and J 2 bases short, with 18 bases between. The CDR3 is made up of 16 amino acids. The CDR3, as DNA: TGCAGTGCTAGAAAGGGGGCGGGGAATCATCAAGAGACCCAGTACTTC. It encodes CSARKGAGNHQETQYF.

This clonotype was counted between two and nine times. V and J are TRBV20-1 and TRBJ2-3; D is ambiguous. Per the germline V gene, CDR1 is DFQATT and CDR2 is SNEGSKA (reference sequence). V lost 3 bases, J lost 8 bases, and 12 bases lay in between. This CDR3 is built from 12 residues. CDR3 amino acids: CSASTPDFTQYF. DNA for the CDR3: TGCAGTGCTAGCACGCCAGACTTTACGCAGTATTTT.

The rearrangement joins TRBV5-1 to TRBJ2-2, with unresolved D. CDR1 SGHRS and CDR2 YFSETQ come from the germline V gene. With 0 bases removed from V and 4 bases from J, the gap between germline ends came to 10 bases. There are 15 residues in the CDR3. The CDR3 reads CASSLGQFTTGELFF. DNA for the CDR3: TGCGCCAGCAGCTTGGGCCAGTTTACCACCGGGGAGCTGTTTTTT.

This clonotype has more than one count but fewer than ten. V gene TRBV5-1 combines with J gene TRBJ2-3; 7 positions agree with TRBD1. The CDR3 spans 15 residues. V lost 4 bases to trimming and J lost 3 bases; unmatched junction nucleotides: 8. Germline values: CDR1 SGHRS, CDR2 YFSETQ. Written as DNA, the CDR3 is TGCGCCAGCAGCCCCAGGGACAGTGAAACAGATACGCAGTATTTT. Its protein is CASSPRDSETDTQYF.

The CDR3 region has the DNA TGTGCCGGCACTATCGGGACTCCTTTTGAAGCTTTCTTT. It codes for CAGTIGTPFEAFF. The V call is TRBV6-1, the J call TRBJ1-1, with a tentative D call TRBD1 (5 bases). V lost 11 bases and J lost 7, with 20 bases in between. The CDR3 is 13 amino acids. Germline V gene data show CDR1 as MNHNS and CDR2 as SASEGT.

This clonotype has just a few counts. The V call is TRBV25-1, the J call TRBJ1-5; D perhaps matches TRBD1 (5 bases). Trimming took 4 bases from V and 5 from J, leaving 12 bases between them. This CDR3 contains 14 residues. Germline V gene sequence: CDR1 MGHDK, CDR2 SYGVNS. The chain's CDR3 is CASSATGSDQPQHF. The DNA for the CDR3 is TGTGCCAGCAGTGCAACAGGTTCCGATCAGCCCCAGCATTTT.

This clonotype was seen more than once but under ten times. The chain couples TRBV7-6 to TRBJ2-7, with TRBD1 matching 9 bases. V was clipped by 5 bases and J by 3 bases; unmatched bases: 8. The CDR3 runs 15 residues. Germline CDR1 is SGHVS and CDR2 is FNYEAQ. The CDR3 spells CASSPDRGWVYEQYF. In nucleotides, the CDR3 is TGTGCCAGCAGCCCCGACAGGGGGTGGGTCTACGAGCAGTACTTC.

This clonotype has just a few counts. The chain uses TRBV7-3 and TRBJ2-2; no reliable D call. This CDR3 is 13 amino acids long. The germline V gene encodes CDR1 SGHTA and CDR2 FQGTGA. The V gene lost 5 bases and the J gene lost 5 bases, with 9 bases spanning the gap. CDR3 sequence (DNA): TGTGCCAGCAGCATAGGGTGGACCGGGGAGCTGTTTTTT. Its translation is CASSIGWTGELFF.

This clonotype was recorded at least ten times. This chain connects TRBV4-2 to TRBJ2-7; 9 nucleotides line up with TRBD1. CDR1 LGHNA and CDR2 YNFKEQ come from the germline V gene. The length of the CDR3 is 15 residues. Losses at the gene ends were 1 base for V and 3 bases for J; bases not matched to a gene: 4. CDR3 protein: CASSQVPGQGYEQYF. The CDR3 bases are TGTGCCAGCAGCCAAGTCCCGGGACAGGGCTACGAGCAGTACTTC.

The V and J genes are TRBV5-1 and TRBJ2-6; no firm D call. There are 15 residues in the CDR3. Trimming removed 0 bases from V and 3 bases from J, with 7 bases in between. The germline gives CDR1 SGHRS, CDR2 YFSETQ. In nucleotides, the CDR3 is TGCGCCAGCAGCTTGGAGACCTTTGGGGCCAACGTCCTGACTTTC. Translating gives CASSLETFGANVLTF. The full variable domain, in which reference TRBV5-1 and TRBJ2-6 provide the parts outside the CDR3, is KAGVTQTPRYLIKTRGQQVTLSCSPISGHRSVSWYQQTPGQGLQFLFEYFSETQRNKGNFPGRFSGRQFSNSRSEMNVSTLELGDSALYLCASSLETFGANVLTFGAGSRLTVL.

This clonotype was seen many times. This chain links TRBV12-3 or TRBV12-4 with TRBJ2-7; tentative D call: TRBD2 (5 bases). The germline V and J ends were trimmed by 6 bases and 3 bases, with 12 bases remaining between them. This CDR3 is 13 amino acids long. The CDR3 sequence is CASSQGRGYEQYF. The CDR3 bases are TGTGCCAGCAGCCAAGGACGGGGCTACGAGCAGTACTTC.

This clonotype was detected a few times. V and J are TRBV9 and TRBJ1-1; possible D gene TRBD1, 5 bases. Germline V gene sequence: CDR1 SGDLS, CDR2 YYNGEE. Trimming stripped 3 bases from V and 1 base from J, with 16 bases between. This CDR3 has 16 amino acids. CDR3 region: CASSEGPGQKNTEAFF. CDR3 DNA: TGTGCCAGCAGCGAGGGGCCGGGGCAGAAGAACACTGAAGCTTTCTTT.

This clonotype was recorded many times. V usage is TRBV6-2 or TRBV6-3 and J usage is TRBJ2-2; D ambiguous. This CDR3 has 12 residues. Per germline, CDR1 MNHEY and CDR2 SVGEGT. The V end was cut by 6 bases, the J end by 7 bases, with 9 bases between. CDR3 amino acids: CASRTLGGELFF. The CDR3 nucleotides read TGTGCCAGCAGGACTCTTGGCGGGGAGCTGTTTTTT.

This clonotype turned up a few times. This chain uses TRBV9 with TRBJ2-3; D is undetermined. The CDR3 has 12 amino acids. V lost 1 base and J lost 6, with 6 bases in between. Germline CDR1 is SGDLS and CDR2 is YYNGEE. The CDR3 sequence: CASSVSLDTQYF. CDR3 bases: TGTGCCAGCAGCGTAAGTCTGGATACGCAGTATTTT.